A single sample gave rise to the 9 T cell receptor beta chains below, sequenced in a study of PD-1 blockade in classical Hodgkin lymphoma (dated by TCRdb to about 2020). The receptor library was made with the immunoSEQ multiplex PCR assay. The source is immuneACCESS, and TCRdb retained only in-frame sequences with V and J called. Part of the clones is not carried over; for the studies checked, unresolved V genes explain less than half of this, and the remainder is unexplained. Here the sample has about 20,000 clones; 65% to 80% occur a single time. About 1.2% of the sample lies in the top ten. Interpreted using the paper, the time point label stands for: cycle 4 day 1 (C4D1), after five to seven weeks of nivolumab. All trial patients had relapsed after autologous stem cell transplantation, with cohorts A, B and C differing in prior brentuximab vedotin exposure. Using a Miltenyi CD4+ T cell isolation kit, CD4+ T cells were purified from thawed PBMCs through magnetic negative selection.

The input for sequencing was CD4+ T cells from blood, taken before the fourth cycle of nivolumab. Receptors were obtained from a human donor with classical Hodgkin lymphoma.

In its sample, this clone was seen once. The V and J genes are TRBV5-1 and TRBJ2-3, with 7 bases that match TRBD1. V lost 4 bases to trimming and J lost 0 bases; unmatched junction nucleotides: 2. CDR3 length: 14 amino acids. CDR1 is SGHRS, CDR2 YFSETQ, per germline. The CDR3 is CASSRDSSTDTQYF. DNA of the CDR3: TGCGCCAGCAGCCGGGACAGTAGCACAGATACGCAGTATTTT.

This clone is a singleton in its sample. The chain combines TRBV5-1 with TRBJ2-1, with 8 positions matching TRBD2. The CDR3 length is 14 residues. Germline loops: CDR1 SGHRS, CDR2 YFSETQ. Trimming took 1 base from V and 15 from J; bases not matched to a gene: 12. The CDR3 loop is CASSLLGGVNLRFF. For the CDR3, the DNA is TGCGCCAGCAGCTTGCTCGGGGGGGTTAATCTACGGTTCTTC.

This clone was seen only once. The rearrangement links TRBV4-2 to TRBJ2-7, with TRBD2 as a possible D gene (5 bases). V was cut by 4 bases and J by 6 bases, with 19 bases left in between. Germline values: CDR1 LGHNA, CDR2 YNFKEQ. The CDR3 loop spans 15 amino acids. CDR3 DNA sequence: TGTGCCAGCAGCCTAGAGGAGTCGCGCGGGTTCGAGCAGTACTTC. Protein product: CASSLEESRGFEQYF.

The V and J genes are TRBV19 and TRBJ1-4; no clear D gene. This CDR3 comprises 12 residues. Between the trimmed V and J ends, which lost 9 bases and 4 bases, there was a span of 9 bases. CDR1 is LNHDA, CDR2 SQIVND, per germline (reference sequence). This CDR3 reads CASRRGNEKLFF. In DNA form, the CDR3 reads TGTGCCAGCCGTCGGGGTAATGAAAAACTGTTTTTT.

This chain connects TRBV6-5 to TRBJ2-5; D is perhaps TRBD2 (7 bases). The CDR3 has 15 residues. Between the trimmed V and J ends, which lost 2 bases and 4 bases, there was a span of 14 bases. Germline CDR1 is MNHEY and CDR2 is SVGAGI. The CDR3 loop reads CASSYGRGALETQYF. DNA of the CDR3: TGTGCCAGCAGTTACGGACGGGGGGCCCTAGAGACCCAGTACTTC.

The chain combines TRBV28 with TRBJ2-5, with D tentatively TRBD1 (5 bases). V was shortened by 5 bases and J by 5 bases, with 18 bases between the two germline ends. The CDR3 spans 15 residues. CDR1 and CDR2 (germline): MDHEN, SYDVKM. The chain's CDR3 is CASSLNRWAVETQYF. CDR3 DNA: TGTGCCAGCAGTCTCAACAGGTGGGCGGTGGAGACCCAGTACTTC.

The rearrangement links TRBV4-3 to TRBJ2-7, with 7 bases matching TRBD1. Germline V CDR1 and CDR2: LGHNA, YSLEER. The CDR3 consists of 14 residues. Trimming at V came to 1 base and at J to 2 bases, leaving 2 bases not matched to a gene. CDR3 in amino acids: CASSQVQGAYEQYF. Written as DNA, the CDR3 is TGCGCCAGCAGCCAAGTTCAGGGGGCCTACGAGCAGTACTTC.

The V and J genes are TRBV28 and TRBJ1-2; the match to TRBD1 covers 8 bases. Germline CDR1 MDHEN, CDR2 SYDVKM. The junction had 12 bases not matched to a gene; V was cut back by 7 bases and J by 8 bases. The CDR3 is 14 amino acids. CDR3 sequence reads: CASTPDRGPRGYTF. Written as DNA, the CDR3 is TGTGCCAGCACTCCAGACAGGGGTCCCCGAGGCTACACCTTC.

This chain connects TRBV6-6 to TRBJ1-1, with D uncertain. Germline V gene lookup returns CDR1 MNHNY and CDR2 SVGAGI (reference sequence). V dropped 5 bases and J dropped 7 bases, with 8 bases sitting between them. CDR3 length: 11 amino acids. The CDR3 sequence: CASSGFGEAFF. The CDR3 DNA reads TGTGCCAGCAGTGGATTTGGTGAAGCTTTCTTT.